These T cell receptor beta chains were read from a single sample in a study of cytomegalovirus exposure and HLA in healthy donors. Profiled with immunoSEQ multiplex PCR; TCRdb holds only in-frame clones, not every one. The sample holds approximately 160,000 clones, more than 65% seen once. What was sequenced was PBMCs. All receptors derive from a man aged 25 to 40 in good health and CMV-seropositive. CDR3s include the opening cysteine and the closing phenylalanine or tryptophan. The order of the fields is D gene, J gene, V gene, clone size, CDR3 DNA, CDR3 protein. D genes are given only for firm matches. Size tells how often a clone was seen (once, few, many) or the class of an expanded clone, and some rows leave it out.

d_gene: .; j_gene: TRBJ2-2; v_gene: TRBV2; abundance: .; CDR3nt: TGTGCCAGCAGTGTCGCAGGGCCCGGGGAGCTGTTTTTT; CDR3aa: CASSVAGPGELFF
d_gene: TRBD1; j_gene: TRBJ2-7; v_gene: TRBV5-1; abundance: .; CDR3nt: TGCGCCAGCAGCCCACGGGACAGAGGCGAGCAGTACTTC; CDR3aa: CASSPRDRGEQYF
d_gene: TRBD1; j_gene: TRBJ2-5; v_gene: TRBV30; abundance: .; CDR3nt: TGTGCCTGGGGACAGGCCCAAGAGACCCAGTACTTC; CDR3aa: CAWGQAQETQYF
d_gene: TRBD1; j_gene: TRBJ2-7; v_gene: TRBV4-2; abundance: .; CDR3nt: TGTGCCAGCAGCCAAGATGCCGGACAGGGCTACGAGCAGTACTTC; CDR3aa: CASSQDAGQGYEQYF
d_gene: TRBD1; j_gene: TRBJ2-6; v_gene: TRBV5-1; abundance: .; CDR3nt: TGCGCCAGCAGCTTAGACAGGGGGGCCAACGGCCTGACTTTC; CDR3aa: CASSLDRGANGLTF
d_gene: TRBD1; j_gene: TRBJ1-5; v_gene: TRBV10-1; abundance: .; CDR3nt: TGCGCCAGCAGTGAGTTATTACAGGGGGCGAGGCAGCCCCAGCATTTT; CDR3aa: CASSELLQGARQPQHF
d_gene: TRBD1; j_gene: TRBJ1-1; v_gene: TRBV5-1; abundance: .; CDR3nt: TGCGCCAGCAGCTTAAATACAGGGGGGACTGAAGCTTTCTTT; CDR3aa: CASSLNTGGTEAFF
d_gene: .; j_gene: TRBJ2-1; v_gene: TRBV19; abundance: few; CDR3nt: TGTGCCAGTAGTAGATATCTACAGGACAATGAGCAGTTCTTC; CDR3aa: CASSRYLQDNEQFF
d_gene: .; j_gene: TRBJ2-2; v_gene: TRBV25-1; abundance: .; CDR3nt: TGTGCCAGCAGTGTCCCAGGGAACACCGGGGAGCTGTTTTTT; CDR3aa: CASSVPGNTGELFF
d_gene: TRBD1; j_gene: TRBJ1-1; v_gene: TRBV7-9; abundance: .; CDR3nt: TGTGCCAGCAGCTCCCGAATCGGGACAGGGATCACTGAAGCTTTCTTT; CDR3aa: CASSSRIGTGITEAFF
d_gene: .; j_gene: TRBJ2-1; v_gene: TRBV6-5; abundance: .; CDR3nt: TGTGCCAGCAGTTACCGGCGGAACAATGAGCAGTTCTTC; CDR3aa: CASSYRRNNEQFF
d_gene: .; j_gene: TRBJ1-1; v_gene: TRBV28; abundance: .; CDR3nt: TGTGCCAGCAGTTTCCTACTACAGGGCAACACTGAAGCTTTCTTT; CDR3aa: CASSFLLQGNTEAFF
d_gene: .; j_gene: TRBJ1-6; v_gene: TRBV5-4; abundance: once; CDR3nt: TGTGCCAGCATGGAGGGAGTTAATTCACCCCTCCACTTT; CDR3aa: CASMEGVNSPLHF
d_gene: .; j_gene: TRBJ1-1; v_gene: TRBV28; abundance: .; CDR3nt: TGTGCCAGCAGTCCTATATTGGGGACAGAAGCTTTCTTT; CDR3aa: CASSPILGTEAFF
d_gene: .; j_gene: TRBJ1-6; v_gene: TRBV6-6; abundance: .; CDR3nt: TGTGCCAGCAAGACAGGTCATAATTCACCCCTCCACTTT; CDR3aa: CASKTGHNSPLHF
d_gene: .; j_gene: TRBJ1-1; v_gene: TRBV9; abundance: .; CDR3nt: TGTGCCAGTTCAAACAGGGTCCGAACTGAAGCTTTCTTT; CDR3aa: CASSNRVRTEAFF
d_gene: TRBD1; j_gene: TRBJ2-2; v_gene: TRBV6-5; abundance: few; CDR3nt: TGTGCCAGCAGACAGGGACAGGGGCACACCGGGGAGCTGTTTTTT; CDR3aa: CASRQGQGHTGELFF
d_gene: .; j_gene: TRBJ1-1; v_gene: TRBV6-1; abundance: .; CDR3nt: TGTGCCACAGTGGGTTCGGGGGGCACTGAAGCTTTCTTT; CDR3aa: CATVGSGGTEAFF
d_gene: TRBD1; j_gene: TRBJ2-7; v_gene: TRBV29-1; abundance: .; CDR3nt: TGCAGCGTCCTCAAGCCGGGACAGGGAGCCTACGAGCAGTACTTC; CDR3aa: CSVLKPGQGAYEQYF
d_gene: .; j_gene: TRBJ1-1; v_gene: TRBV11-2; abundance: .; CDR3nt: TGTGCCAGCAGCTTAGGCCAGGGTCGTGAAGCTTTCTTT; CDR3aa: CASSLGQGREAFF
d_gene: TRBD2; j_gene: TRBJ2-7; v_gene: TRBV7-2; abundance: .; CDR3nt: TGTGCCAGCAGCTTAAGGACTAGCGGGACCTACGAGCAGTACTTC; CDR3aa: CASSLRTSGTYEQYF
d_gene: .; j_gene: TRBJ2-7; v_gene: TRBV4-1; abundance: .; CDR3nt: TGCGCCAGCAGCCAAGATATGAGCGAGCAGTACTTC; CDR3aa: CASSQDMSEQYF
d_gene: .; j_gene: TRBJ2-3; v_gene: TRBV6-1; abundance: .; CDR3nt: TGTGCCAGCAGTGAAAGGCAGGCCGGCACAGATACGCAGTATTTT; CDR3aa: CASSERQAGTDTQYF
d_gene: .; j_gene: TRBJ1-1; v_gene: TRBV19; abundance: once; CDR3nt: TGTGCCAGTAGTATGGGGGACACGAACACTGAAGCTTTCTTT; CDR3aa: CASSMGDTNTEAFF
d_gene: TRBD2; j_gene: TRBJ2-1; v_gene: TRBV5-1; abundance: .; CDR3nt: TGCGCCAGCAGCTTGTATGCCCTAGCGGGAGGGGGTGGTGAGCAGTTCTTC; CDR3aa: CASSLYALAGGGGEQFF
d_gene: TRBD2; j_gene: TRBJ2-1; v_gene: TRBV2; abundance: once; CDR3nt: TGTGCCAGCAGTGAATTACTAGGCGGGAGCAACAATGAGCAGTTCTTC; CDR3aa: CASSELLGGSNNEQFF
d_gene: TRBD1; j_gene: TRBJ1-4; v_gene: TRBV29-1; abundance: .; CDR3nt: TGCAGCGTTGCTTCAGGGGGGTCTAATGAAAAACTGTTTTTT; CDR3aa: CSVASGGSNEKLFF
d_gene: .; j_gene: TRBJ2-1; v_gene: TRBV9; abundance: .; CDR3nt: TGTGCCAGCAGCGGGATGGGACAAGAGTTAAGCTATGAGCAGTTCTTC; CDR3aa: CASSGMGQELSYEQFF
d_gene: TRBD1; j_gene: TRBJ2-7; v_gene: TRBV28; abundance: .; CDR3nt: TGTGCCAGCACCTCCGGACAGGTGGGCTACGAGCAGTACTTC; CDR3aa: CASTSGQVGYEQYF
d_gene: TRBD2; j_gene: TRBJ2-1; v_gene: TRBV7-8; abundance: .; CDR3nt: TGTGCCAGCAGCTTATGGATGACTAGCGGTAACAATGAGCAGTTCTTC; CDR3aa: CASSLWMTSGNNEQFF
d_gene: TRBD1; j_gene: TRBJ1-1; v_gene: TRBV2; abundance: .; CDR3nt: TGTGCCAGCAGAAAGGGACAGACGAACACTGAAGCTTTCTTT; CDR3aa: CASRKGQTNTEAFF
d_gene: TRBD1; j_gene: TRBJ2-7; v_gene: TRBV5-6; abundance: .; CDR3nt: TGTGCCAGCAGCCCCGGGACAGGGGGGCGATACGAGCAGTACTTC; CDR3aa: CASSPGTGGRYEQYF
d_gene: .; j_gene: TRBJ1-3; v_gene: TRBV9; abundance: .; CDR3nt: TGTGCCAGCAGCGTAGGAGCGGACAGATTCTCTGGAAACACCATATATTTT; CDR3aa: CASSVGADRFSGNTIYF
d_gene: TRBD2; j_gene: TRBJ2-3; v_gene: TRBV7-9; abundance: .; CDR3nt: TGTGCCAGCAGCTACCCGACTAGCGGGTCGGTAGATACGCAGTATTTT; CDR3aa: CASSYPTSGSVDTQYF
d_gene: TRBD1; j_gene: TRBJ1-1; v_gene: TRBV5-6; abundance: few; CDR3nt: TGTGCCAGCAGCTTACAGGGGAAGAACACTGAAGCTTTCTTT; CDR3aa: CASSLQGKNTEAFF
d_gene: TRBD2; j_gene: TRBJ2-4; v_gene: TRBV2; abundance: .; CDR3nt: TGTGCCACCGAAGCCGGGACTAGCGGGGAAAACATTCAGTACTTC; CDR3aa: CATEAGTSGENIQYF
d_gene: TRBD2; j_gene: TRBJ2-1; v_gene: TRBV4-1; abundance: .; CDR3nt: TGCGCCAGCAGCCAAGATTTAGGTCGACTAGCGGGGTACAATGAGCAGTTCTTC; CDR3aa: CASSQDLGRLAGYNEQFF
d_gene: .; j_gene: TRBJ1-2; v_gene: TRBV30; abundance: .; CDR3nt: TGTGCCTGGAGAGACGACAGAGAAGCTAACTATGGCTACACCTTC; CDR3aa: CAWRDDREANYGYTF
d_gene: .; j_gene: TRBJ2-7; v_gene: TRBV19; abundance: .; CDR3nt: TGTGCCAGTAGTTTTCGGTCGGTAGAAGCCTACGAGCAGTACTTC; CDR3aa: CASSFRSVEAYEQYF
d_gene: .; j_gene: TRBJ2-7; v_gene: TRBV5-1; abundance: .; CDR3nt: TGCGCCAGCAGCTTAGCAATACGGGACGAGCAGTACTTC; CDR3aa: CASSLAIRDEQYF
d_gene: .; j_gene: TRBJ1-5; v_gene: TRBV6-5; abundance: once; CDR3nt: TGTGCCAGCAGGCGACAGGTGGATCAGCCCCAGCATTTT; CDR3aa: CASRRQVDQPQHF
d_gene: TRBD1; j_gene: TRBJ1-2; v_gene: TRBV28; abundance: .; CDR3nt: TGTGCCACGAGGACAGGGGAAAATGGCTACACCTTC; CDR3aa: CATRTGENGYTF
d_gene: TRBD1; j_gene: TRBJ2-3; v_gene: TRBV28; abundance: few; CDR3nt: TGTGCCAGCAGTTTAGGGACAGGGGGCAGCACAGATACGCAGTATTTT; CDR3aa: CASSLGTGGSTDTQYF
d_gene: .; j_gene: TRBJ2-7; v_gene: TRBV5-1; abundance: .; CDR3nt: TGCGCCAGCAGCGGGGAACGGGACATCAAGCAGTACTTC; CDR3aa: CASSGERDIKQYF
d_gene: .; j_gene: TRBJ2-5; v_gene: TRBV18; abundance: .; CDR3nt: TGTGCCAGCTCACCACTAAGCAGGGCGGAGACCCAGTACTTC; CDR3aa: CASSPLSRAETQYF
d_gene: .; j_gene: TRBJ2-3; v_gene: TRBV28; abundance: few; CDR3nt: TGTGCCAGCAGTTCCAGTCGAACAGCTATTTTCCCAGATACGCAGTATTTT; CDR3aa: CASSSSRTAIFPDTQYF
d_gene: .; j_gene: TRBJ2-3; v_gene: TRBV9; abundance: few; CDR3nt: TGTGCCAGCAGCGTAGGTAGTCGGGACTCCGCCGATACGCAGTATTTT; CDR3aa: CASSVGSRDSADTQYF
d_gene: .; j_gene: TRBJ1-5; v_gene: TRBV4-1; abundance: .; CDR3nt: TGCGCCAGCAGCCAAGGGTCCAGTGAGGGCAATCAGCCCCAGCATTTT; CDR3aa: CASSQGSSEGNQPQHF
d_gene: .; j_gene: TRBJ2-5; v_gene: TRBV11-2; abundance: .; CDR3nt: TGTGCCAGCAGCTTAGAGACAAAAGAGACCCAGTACTTC; CDR3aa: CASSLETKETQYF
d_gene: TRBD1; j_gene: TRBJ1-1; v_gene: TRBV6-6; abundance: .; CDR3nt: TGTGCCAGCGGGGACAGGGTCACTGAAGCTTTCTTT; CDR3aa: CASGDRVTEAFF
d_gene: .; j_gene: TRBJ1-2; v_gene: TRBV5-1; abundance: .; CDR3nt: TGCGCCAGCAGCCCACAGGGTCCCTATGGCTACACCTTC; CDR3aa: CASSPQGPYGYTF
d_gene: .; j_gene: TRBJ1-2; v_gene: TRBV2; abundance: .; CDR3nt: TGTGCCAGCAGTGAACGGTCCTATGGCTACACCTTC; CDR3aa: CASSERSYGYTF
d_gene: TRBD1; j_gene: TRBJ1-2; v_gene: TRBV11-2; abundance: .; CDR3nt: TGTGCCAGCAGCCCCCGACAGGGTAGTGGCTACACCTTC; CDR3aa: CASSPRQGSGYTF
d_gene: TRBD1; j_gene: TRBJ2-7; v_gene: TRBV2; abundance: .; CDR3nt: TGTGCCAGCAGTCGACAGGGGTCGGCCTACGAGCAGTACTTC; CDR3aa: CASSRQGSAYEQYF